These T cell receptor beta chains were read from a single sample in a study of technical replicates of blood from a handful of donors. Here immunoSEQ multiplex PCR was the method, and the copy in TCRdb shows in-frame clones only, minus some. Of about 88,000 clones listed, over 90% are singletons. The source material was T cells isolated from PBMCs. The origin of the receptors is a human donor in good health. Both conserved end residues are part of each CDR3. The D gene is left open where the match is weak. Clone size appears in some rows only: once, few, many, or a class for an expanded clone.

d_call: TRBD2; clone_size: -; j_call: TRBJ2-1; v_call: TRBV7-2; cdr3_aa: CASSLEVSGRSNEQFF; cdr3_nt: TGTGCCAGCAGCTTAGAGGTTAGCGGGAGGAGCAATGAGCAGTTCTTC
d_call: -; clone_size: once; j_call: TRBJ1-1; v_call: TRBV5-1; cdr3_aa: CASSTLGHTEAFF; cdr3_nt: TGCGCCAGCAGCACATTGGGGCACACTGAAGCTTTCTTT
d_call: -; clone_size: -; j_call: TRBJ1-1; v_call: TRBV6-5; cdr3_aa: CASSYSGQLNTEAFF; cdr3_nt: TGTGCCAGCAGTTACAGCGGGCAGCTGAACACTGAAGCTTTCTTT
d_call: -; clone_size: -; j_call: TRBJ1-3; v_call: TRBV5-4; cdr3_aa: CASSLYRGPVLSGNTIYF; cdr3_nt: TGTGCCAGCAGCTTGTATCGAGGTCCGGTTCTCTCTGGAAACACCATATATTTT
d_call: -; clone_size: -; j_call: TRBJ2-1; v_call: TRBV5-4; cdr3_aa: CASSLAGSYNEQFF; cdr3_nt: TGTGCCAGCAGCTTGGCAGGGTCCTACAATGAGCAGTTCTTC
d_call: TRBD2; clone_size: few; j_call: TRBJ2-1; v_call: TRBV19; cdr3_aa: CASSTLAASYNEQFF; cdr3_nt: TGTGCCAGTAGTACACTAGCGGCCTCCTACAATGAGCAGTTCTTC
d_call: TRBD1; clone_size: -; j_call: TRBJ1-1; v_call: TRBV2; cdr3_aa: CASALQGASSKAFF; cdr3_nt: TGTGCCAGTGCCCTTCAGGGGGCTTCGTCGAAAGCTTTCTTT
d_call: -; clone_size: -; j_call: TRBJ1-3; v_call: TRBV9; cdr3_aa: CASSPRLNSGNTIYF; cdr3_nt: TGTGCCAGCAGCCCACGACTCAACTCTGGAAACACCATATATTTT
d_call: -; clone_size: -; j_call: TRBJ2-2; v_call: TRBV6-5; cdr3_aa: CASTPAANTGELFF; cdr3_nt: TGTGCCAGTACCCCAGCGGCGAACACCGGGGAGCTGTTTTTT
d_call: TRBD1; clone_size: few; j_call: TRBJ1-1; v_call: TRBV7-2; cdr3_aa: CANGRGTGDAFF; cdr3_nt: TGTGCCAACGGGAGGGGGACAGGGGACGCTTTCTTT
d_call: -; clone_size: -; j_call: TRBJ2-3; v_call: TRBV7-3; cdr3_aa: CASSLQSDTQYF; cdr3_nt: TGTGCCAGCAGCTTACAATCAGATACGCAGTATTTT
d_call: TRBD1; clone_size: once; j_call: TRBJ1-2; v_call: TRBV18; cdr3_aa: CASSPSGRGDYGYTF; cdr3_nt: TGTGCCAGCTCACCATCGGGCAGGGGGGACTATGGCTACACCTTC
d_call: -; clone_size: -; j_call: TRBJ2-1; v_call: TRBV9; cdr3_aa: CASSVEPSGTSYNNEQFF; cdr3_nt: TGTGCCAGCAGCGTAGAGCCCAGCGGAACGAGCTATAACAATGAGCAGTTCTTC
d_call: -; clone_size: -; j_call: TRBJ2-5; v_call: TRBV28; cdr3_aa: CASSSGGLETQYF; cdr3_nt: TGTGCCAGCAGTTCCGGGGGGCTAGAGACCCAGTACTTC
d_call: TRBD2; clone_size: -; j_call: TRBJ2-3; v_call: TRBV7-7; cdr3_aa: CASSFSTSGTDTQYF; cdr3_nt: TGTGCCAGCAGCTTCTCGACTAGCGGGACAGATACGCAGTATTTT
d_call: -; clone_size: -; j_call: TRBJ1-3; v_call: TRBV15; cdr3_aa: CATSFPRGSLSGNTIYF; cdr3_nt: TGTGCCACCAGCTTTCCTAGGGGGTCTCTCTCTGGAAACACCATATATTTT
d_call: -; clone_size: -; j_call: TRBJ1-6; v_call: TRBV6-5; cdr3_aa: CASSYTLPGLHSPLHF; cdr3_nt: TGTGCCAGCAGTTACACGCTACCAGGGCTACATTCACCCCTCCACTTT
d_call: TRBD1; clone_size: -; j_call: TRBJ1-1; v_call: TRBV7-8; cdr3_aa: CASSSNRYRGQTEAFF; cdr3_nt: TGTGCCAGCAGCTCGAACAGATACAGGGGGCAAACTGAAGCTTTCTTT
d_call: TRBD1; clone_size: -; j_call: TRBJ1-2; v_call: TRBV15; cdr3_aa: CATRSPNPQGAGGYTF; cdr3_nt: TGTGCCACCAGATCCCCCAACCCACAGGGGGCTGGGGGCTACACCTTC
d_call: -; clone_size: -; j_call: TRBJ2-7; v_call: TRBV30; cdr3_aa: CAWSDVRRSYEQYF; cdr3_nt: TGTGCCTGGAGTGACGTCAGAAGATCCTACGAGCAGTACTTC
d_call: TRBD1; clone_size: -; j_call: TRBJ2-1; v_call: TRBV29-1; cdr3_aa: CSVLRGPYNEQFF; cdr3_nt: TGCAGCGTTTTGAGGGGGCCCTACAATGAGCAGTTCTTC
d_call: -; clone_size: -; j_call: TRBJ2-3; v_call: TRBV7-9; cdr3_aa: CASSLSVREHADTQYF; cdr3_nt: TGTGCCAGCAGCTTATCGGTGCGGGAACATGCAGATACGCAGTATTTT
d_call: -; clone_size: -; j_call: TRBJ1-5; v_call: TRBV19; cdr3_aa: CASRGEGNQPQHF; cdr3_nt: TGTGCCAGTAGGGGAGAGGGCAATCAGCCCCAGCATTTT
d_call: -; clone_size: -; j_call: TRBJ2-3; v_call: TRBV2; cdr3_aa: CASSVERGQFSADTQYF; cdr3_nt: TGTGCCAGCAGTGTTGAAAGGGGTCAGTTTTCGGCAGATACGCAGTATTTT
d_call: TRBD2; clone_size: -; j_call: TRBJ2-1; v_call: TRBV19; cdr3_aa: CASSIRAGGLNEQFF; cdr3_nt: TGTGCCAGTAGTATCCGAGCGGGGGGGCTGAATGAGCAGTTCTTC
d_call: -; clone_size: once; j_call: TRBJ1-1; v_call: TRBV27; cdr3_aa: CASSPSRAEAFF; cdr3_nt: TGTGCCAGCAGCCCTTCCCGCGCGGAAGCTTTCTTT
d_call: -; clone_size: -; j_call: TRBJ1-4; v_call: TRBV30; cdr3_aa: CAWRERGNEKLFF; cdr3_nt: TGTGCCTGGAGAGAAAGGGGGAACGAAAAACTGTTTTTT
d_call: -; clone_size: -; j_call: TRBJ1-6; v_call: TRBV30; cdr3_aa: CAWSGEYNSPLHF; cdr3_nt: TGTGCCTGGAGTGGCGAATATAATTCACCCCTCCACTTT
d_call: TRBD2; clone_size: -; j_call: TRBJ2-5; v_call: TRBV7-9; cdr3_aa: CASSGAPSGAETQYF; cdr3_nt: TGTGCCAGCAGTGGGGCTCCTAGCGGGGCGGAGACCCAGTACTTC
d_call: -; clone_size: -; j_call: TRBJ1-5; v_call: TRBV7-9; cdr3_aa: CASSLTGPYSNQPQHF; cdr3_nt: TGTGCCAGCAGCCTGACAGGCCCTTATAGCAATCAGCCCCAGCATTTT
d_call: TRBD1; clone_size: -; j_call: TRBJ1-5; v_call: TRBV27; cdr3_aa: CASTFSGQGNQPQHF; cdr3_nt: TGTGCCAGCACATTCTCGGGACAGGGTAACCAGCCCCAGCATTTT
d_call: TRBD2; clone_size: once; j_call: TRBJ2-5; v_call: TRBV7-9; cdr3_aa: CASSDRTSGLQETQYF; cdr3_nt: TGTGCCAGCAGCGACCGGACTAGCGGGCTCCAAGAGACCCAGTACTTC
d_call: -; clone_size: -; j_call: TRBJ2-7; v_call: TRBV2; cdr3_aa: CAGRSGLYPYEQYF; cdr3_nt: TGTGCCGGCCGTTCGGGTCTTTATCCCTACGAGCAGTACTTC
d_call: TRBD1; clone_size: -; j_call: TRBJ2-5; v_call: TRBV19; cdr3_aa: CASRWDRAHEGRETQYF; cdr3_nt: TGTGCCAGTAGGTGGGACAGGGCACATGAAGGAAGGGAGACCCAGTACTTC
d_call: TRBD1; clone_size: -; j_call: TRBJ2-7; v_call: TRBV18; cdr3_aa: CASSPPPGGAFPITPNYEQYF; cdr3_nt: TGTGCCAGCTCACCACCGCCAGGGGGCGCCTTTCCTATTACCCCTAACTACGAGCAGTACTTC
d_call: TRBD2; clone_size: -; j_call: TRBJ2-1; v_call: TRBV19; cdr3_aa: CASRTGTSNEQFF; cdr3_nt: TGTGCCAGCCGTACCGGGACTAGTAATGAGCAGTTCTTC
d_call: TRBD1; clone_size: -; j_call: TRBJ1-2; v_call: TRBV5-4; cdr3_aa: CASSLEGTGAGYGYTF; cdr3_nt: TGTGCCAGCAGCTTGGAGGGGACAGGGGCCGGCTATGGCTACACCTTC
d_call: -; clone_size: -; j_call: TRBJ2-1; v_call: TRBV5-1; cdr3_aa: CASSAQAANEQFF; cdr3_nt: TGCGCCAGCAGCGCCCAGGCTGCTAATGAGCAGTTCTTC
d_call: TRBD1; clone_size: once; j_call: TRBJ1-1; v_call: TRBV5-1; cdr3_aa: CASSLEGAGTEAFF; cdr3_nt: TGCGCCAGCAGCCTTGAGGGGGCCGGCACTGAAGCTTTCTTT
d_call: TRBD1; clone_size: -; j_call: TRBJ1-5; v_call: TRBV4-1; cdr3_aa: CASSLTRDRGASNQPQHF; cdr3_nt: TGCGCCAGCAGCCTCACGAGGGACAGGGGAGCGAGCAATCAGCCCCAGCATTTT
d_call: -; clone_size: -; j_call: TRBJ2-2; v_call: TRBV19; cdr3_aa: CASSYGRGGSITGELFF; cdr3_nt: TGTGCCAGTAGTTACGGGCGCGGGGGCTCTATCACCGGGGAGCTGTTTTTT
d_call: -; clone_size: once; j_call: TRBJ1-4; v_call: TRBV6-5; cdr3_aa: CASSARQPNYEKLFF; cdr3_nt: TGTGCCAGCAGCGCTAGACAGCCTAATTATGAAAAACTGTTTTTT
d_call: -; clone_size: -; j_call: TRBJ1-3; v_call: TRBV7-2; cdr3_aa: CASSLAGVTGNTIYF; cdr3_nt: TGTGCCAGCAGCTTGGCAGGGGTGACTGGAAACACCATATATTTT
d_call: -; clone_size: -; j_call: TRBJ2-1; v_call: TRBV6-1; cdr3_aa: CASSGLQGPSGYNEQFF; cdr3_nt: TGTGCCAGCAGTGGGCTACAGGGACCCTCTGGCTACAATGAGCAGTTCTTC
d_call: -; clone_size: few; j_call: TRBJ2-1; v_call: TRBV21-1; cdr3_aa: CASSPDRGHYNEQFF; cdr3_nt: TGTGCCAGCAGCCCGGACAGGGGCCACTACAATGAGCAGTTCTTC
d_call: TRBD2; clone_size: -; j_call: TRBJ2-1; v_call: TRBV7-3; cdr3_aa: CASSLTSGIYNEQFF; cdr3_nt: TGTGCCAGCAGCTTGACTAGCGGGATCTACAATGAGCAGTTCTTC
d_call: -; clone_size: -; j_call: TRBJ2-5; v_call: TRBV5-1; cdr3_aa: CASSFLDRQETQYF; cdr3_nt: TGCGCCAGCAGCTTCTTAGATCGACAAGAGACCCAGTACTTC
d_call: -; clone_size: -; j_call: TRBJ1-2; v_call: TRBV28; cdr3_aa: CASSSQGAYGYTF; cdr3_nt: TGTGCCAGCAGCTCACAGGGTGCCTATGGCTACACCTTC
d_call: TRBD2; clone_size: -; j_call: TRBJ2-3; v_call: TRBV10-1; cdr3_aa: CASSRTSGITDTQYF; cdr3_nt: TGCGCCAGCAGTAGGACTAGCGGGATCACAGATACGCAGTATTTT
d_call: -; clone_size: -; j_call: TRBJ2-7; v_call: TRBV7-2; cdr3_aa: CASSPRGYEQYF; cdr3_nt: TGTGCCAGCAGCCCCCGGGGCTACGAGCAGTACTTC
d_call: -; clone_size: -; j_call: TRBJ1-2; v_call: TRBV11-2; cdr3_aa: CASSYPSLRGKGYYGYTF; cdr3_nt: TGTGCCAGCAGTTACCCATCCCTCAGAGGAAAGGGGTACTATGGCTACACCTTC
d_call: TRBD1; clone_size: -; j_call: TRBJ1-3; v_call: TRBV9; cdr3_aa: CASSVALRGSSGNTIYF; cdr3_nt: TGTGCCAGCAGCGTAGCCCTCAGGGGGAGCTCTGGAAACACCATATATTTT
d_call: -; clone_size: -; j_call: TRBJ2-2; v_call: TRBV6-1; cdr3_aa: CATQGQPNTGELFF; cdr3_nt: TGTGCCACCCAGGGACAACCGAACACCGGGGAGCTGTTTTTT
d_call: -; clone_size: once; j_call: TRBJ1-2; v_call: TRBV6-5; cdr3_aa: CASSSEMRGYTF; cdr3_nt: TGTGCCAGCAGTTCGGAAATGCGGGGCTACACCTTC
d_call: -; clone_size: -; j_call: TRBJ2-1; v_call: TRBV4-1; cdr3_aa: CASSQDLREQFF; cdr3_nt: TGCGCCAGCAGCCAAGATCTAAGAGAGCAGTTCTTC